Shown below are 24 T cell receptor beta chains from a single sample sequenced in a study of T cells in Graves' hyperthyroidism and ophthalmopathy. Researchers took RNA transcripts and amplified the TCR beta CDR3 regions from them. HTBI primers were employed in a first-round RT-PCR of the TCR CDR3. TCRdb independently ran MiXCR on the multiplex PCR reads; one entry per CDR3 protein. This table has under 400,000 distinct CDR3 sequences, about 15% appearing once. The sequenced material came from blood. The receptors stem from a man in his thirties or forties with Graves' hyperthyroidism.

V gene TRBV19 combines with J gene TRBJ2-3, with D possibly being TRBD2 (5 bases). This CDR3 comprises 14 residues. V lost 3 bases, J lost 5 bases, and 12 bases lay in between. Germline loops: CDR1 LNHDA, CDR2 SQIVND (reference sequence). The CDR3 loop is CASSIRGLGDTQYF. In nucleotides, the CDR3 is TGTGCCAGTAGTATTCGAGGGTTGGGAGATACGCAGTATTTT.

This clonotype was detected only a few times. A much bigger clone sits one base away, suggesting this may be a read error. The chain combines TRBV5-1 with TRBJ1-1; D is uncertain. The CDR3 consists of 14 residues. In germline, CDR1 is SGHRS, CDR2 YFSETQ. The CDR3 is CASSIDGMNTEALF. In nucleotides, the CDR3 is TGCGCCAGCAGCATAGACGGAATGAACACTGAAGCTCTCTTT.

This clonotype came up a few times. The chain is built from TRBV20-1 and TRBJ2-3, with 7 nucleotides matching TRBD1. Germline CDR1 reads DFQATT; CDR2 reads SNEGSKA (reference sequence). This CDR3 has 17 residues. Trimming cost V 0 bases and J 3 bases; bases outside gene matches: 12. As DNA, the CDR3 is TGCAGTGCTAGAGATCCCCAGACAGGGCCCCCTACAGATACGCAGTATTTT. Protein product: CSARDPQTGPPTDTQYF.

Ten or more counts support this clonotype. The CDR3 loop reads CASTGERMNTEAFF. The CDR3 region has the DNA TGTGCCAGCACAGGGGAAAGGATGAACACTGAAGCTTTCTTT. J is TRBJ1-1 and V is TRBV7-2; D might be TRBD1 (6 bases). Germline CDR1 SGHTA, CDR2 FQGNSA. Trimming took 7 bases from V and 0 from J, leaving 12 bases between them. The CDR3 totals 14 residues.

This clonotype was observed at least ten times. DNA of the CDR3: TGTGCCTGGCAGGGACCCCGATCGCAGTATTTT. Translated, it gives CAWQGPRSQYF. The gene calls are TRBV30 and TRBJ2-3; D could derive from TRBD1 or TRBD2 (5 bases each). V lost 5 bases, J lost 10 bases, and 13 bases lay in between. Germline V gene lookup returns CDR1 GTSNPN and CDR2 SVGIG (reference sequence). The CDR3 is 11 amino acids. Looking up the rest from reference TRBV30 and TRBJ2-3 gives the full variable domain: SQTIHQWPATLVQPVGSPLSLECTVEGTSNPNLYWYRQAAGRGLQLLFYSVGIGQISSEVPQNLSASRPQDRQFILSSKKLLLSDSGFYLCAWQGPRSQYFGPGTRLTVL.

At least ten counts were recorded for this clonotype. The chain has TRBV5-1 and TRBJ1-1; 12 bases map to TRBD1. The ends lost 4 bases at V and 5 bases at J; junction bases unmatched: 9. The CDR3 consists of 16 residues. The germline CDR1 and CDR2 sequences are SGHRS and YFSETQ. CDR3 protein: CASSITGTGGGTEAFF. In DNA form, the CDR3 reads TGCGCCAGCAGCATCACCGGGACAGGGGGCGGAACTGAAGCTTTCTTT.

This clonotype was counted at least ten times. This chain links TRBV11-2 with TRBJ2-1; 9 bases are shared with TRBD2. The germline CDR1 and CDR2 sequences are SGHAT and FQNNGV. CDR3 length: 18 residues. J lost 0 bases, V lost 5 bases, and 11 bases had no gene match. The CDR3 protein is CASSPQRLAASSYNEQFF. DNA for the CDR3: TGTGCCAGCAGCCCCCAAAGACTAGCGGCGAGCTCCTACAATGAGCAGTTCTTC.

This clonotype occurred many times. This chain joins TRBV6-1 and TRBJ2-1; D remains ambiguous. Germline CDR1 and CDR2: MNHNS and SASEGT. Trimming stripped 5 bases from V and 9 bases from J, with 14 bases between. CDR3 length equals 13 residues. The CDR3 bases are TGTGCCAGCAGTCCCGTCCGTCCTGGTGAGCAGTTCTTC. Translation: CASSPVRPGEQFF.

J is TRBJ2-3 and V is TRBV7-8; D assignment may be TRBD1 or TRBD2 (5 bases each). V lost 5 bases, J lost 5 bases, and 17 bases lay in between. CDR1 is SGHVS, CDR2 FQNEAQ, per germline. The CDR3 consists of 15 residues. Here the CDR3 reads CASSAEGPLIDTQYF. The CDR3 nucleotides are TGTGCCAGCAGCGCCGAGGGACCTCTAATAGATACGCAGTATTTT.

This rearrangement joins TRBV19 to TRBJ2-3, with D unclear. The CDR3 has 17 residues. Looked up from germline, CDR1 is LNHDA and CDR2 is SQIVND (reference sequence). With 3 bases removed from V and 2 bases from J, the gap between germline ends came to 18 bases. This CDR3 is CASSILPPGPHTDTQYF. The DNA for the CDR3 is TGTGCCAGTAGTATTCTCCCCCCCGGGCCTCACACAGATACGCAGTATTTT.

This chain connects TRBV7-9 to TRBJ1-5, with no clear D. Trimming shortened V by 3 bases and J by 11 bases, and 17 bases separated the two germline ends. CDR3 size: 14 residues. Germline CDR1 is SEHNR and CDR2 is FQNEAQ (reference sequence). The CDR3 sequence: CASSFDPEASAQHF. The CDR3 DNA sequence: TGTGCCAGCAGCTTCGACCCCGAAGCTTCGGCCCAGCATTTT.

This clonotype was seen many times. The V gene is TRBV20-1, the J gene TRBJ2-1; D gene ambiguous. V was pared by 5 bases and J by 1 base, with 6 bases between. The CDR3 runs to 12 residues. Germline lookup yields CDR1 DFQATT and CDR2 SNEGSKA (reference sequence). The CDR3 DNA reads TGCAGTGCTGCAGGTTCCTACAATGAGCAGTTCTTC. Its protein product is CSAAGSYNEQFF.

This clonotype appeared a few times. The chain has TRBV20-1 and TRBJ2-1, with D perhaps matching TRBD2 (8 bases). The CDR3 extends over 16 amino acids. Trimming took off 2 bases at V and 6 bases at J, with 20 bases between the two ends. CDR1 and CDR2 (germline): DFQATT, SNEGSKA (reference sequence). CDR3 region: CSARTADREGANEQFF. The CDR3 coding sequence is TGCAGTGCTAGAACCGCTGACCGGGAGGGGGCCAATGAGCAGTTCTTC.

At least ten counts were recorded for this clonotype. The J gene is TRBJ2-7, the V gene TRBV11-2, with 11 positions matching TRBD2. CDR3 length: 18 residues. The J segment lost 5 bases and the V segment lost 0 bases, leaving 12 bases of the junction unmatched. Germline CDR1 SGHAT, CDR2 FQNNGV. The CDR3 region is CASSLETLAGGKNDEQYF. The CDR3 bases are TGTGCCAGCAGCTTAGAAACCCTAGCGGGAGGCAAAAACGACGAGCAGTACTTC.

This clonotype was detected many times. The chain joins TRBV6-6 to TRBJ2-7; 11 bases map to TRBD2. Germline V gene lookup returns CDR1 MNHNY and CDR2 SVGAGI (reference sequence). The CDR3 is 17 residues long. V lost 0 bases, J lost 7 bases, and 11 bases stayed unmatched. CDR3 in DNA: TGTGCCAGCAGTTACTCGAAGGCACTAGCGGGAGTCGGGGAGCAGTACTTC. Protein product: CASSYSKALAGVGEQYF.

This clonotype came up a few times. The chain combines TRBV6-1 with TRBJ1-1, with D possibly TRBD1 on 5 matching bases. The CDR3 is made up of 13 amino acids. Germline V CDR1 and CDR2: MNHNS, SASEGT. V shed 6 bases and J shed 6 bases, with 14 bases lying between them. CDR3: CASRSGGVAEAFF. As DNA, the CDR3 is TGTGCCAGCAGGTCCGGGGGAGTAGCTGAAGCTTTCTTT.

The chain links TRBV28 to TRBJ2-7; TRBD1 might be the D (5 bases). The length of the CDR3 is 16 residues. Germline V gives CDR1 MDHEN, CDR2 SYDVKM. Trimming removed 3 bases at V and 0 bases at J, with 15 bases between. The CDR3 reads CASSFQGSHISYEQYF. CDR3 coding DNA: TGTGCCAGCAGTTTCCAGGGATCCCACATCTCCTACGAGCAGTACTTC.

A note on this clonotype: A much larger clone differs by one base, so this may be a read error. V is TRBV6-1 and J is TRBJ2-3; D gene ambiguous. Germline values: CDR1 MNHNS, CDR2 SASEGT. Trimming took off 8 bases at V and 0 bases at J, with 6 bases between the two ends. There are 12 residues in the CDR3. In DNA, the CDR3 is TGTGCCAGCGTGCTCAGCACAGATACGCAGTATTTT. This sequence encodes CASVLSTDTQYF.

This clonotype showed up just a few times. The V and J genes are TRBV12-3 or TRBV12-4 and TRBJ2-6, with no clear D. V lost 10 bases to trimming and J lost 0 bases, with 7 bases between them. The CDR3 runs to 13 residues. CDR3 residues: CATLSSGANVLTF. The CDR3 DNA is TGTGCCACGCTAAGCTCTGGGGCCAACGTCCTGACTTTC.

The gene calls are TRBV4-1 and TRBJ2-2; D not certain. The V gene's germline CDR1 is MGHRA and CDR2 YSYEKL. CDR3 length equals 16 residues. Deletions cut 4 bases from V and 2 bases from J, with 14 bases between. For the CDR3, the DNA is TGCGCCAGCAGCCGGTCTGAAAGGGTTAACACCGGGGAGCTGTTTTTT. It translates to CASSRSERVNTGELFF.

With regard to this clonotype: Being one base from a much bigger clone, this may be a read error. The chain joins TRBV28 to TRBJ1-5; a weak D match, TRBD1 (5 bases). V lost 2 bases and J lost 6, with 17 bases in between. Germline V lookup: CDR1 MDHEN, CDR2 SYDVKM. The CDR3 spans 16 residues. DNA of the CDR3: TGTGCCAGCAGTTTAAGGGTACCTCAGGGAAGTCAGCCCCAGCATTTT. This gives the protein CASSLRVPQGSQPQHF. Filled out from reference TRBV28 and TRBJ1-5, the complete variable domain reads DVKVTQSSRYLVKRTGEKVFLECVQDMDHENMFWYRQDPGLGLRLIYFSYDVKMKEKGDIPEGYSVSREKKERFSLILESASTNQTSMYLCASSLRVPQGSQPQHFGDGTRLSIL.

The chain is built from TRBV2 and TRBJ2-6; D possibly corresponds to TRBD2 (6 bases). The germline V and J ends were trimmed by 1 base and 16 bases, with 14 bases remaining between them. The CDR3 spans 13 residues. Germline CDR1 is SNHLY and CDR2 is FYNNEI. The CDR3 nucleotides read TGTGCCAGCAGTGAAGGTCCCACCGGGACTCTGACTTTC. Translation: CASSEGPTGTLTF.

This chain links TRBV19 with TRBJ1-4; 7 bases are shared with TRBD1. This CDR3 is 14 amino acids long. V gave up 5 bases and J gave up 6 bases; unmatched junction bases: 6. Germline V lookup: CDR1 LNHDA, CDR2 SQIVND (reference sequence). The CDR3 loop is CASSRQGGDEKLFF. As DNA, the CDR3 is TGTGCCAGTAGTCGACAGGGAGGTGATGAAAAACTGTTTTTT. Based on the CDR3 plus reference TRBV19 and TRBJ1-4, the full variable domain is DGGITQSPKYLFRKEGQNVTLSCEQNLNHDAMYWYRQDPGQGLRLIYYSQIVNDFQKGDIAEGYSVSREKKESFPLTVTSAQKNPTAFYLCASSRQGGDEKLFFGSGTQLSVL.

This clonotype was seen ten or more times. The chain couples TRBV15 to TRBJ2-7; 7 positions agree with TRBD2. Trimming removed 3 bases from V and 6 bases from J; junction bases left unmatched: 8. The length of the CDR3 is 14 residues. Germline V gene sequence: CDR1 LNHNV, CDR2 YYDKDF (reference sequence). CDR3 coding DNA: TGTGCCACCAGCAGTAGGTCTAGCGGAGCCGAGCAGTACTTC. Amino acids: CATSSRSSGAEQYF.